Here is one T cell receptor (beta chain) with its context. Amplification used 60 Vbeta primers and 13 Jbeta primers. Authors' processing steps: In a later analysis, some 10 million of about 80 million unique beta chains occurred in at least two donors. Only in-frame clones appear in the TCRdb table, and some are missing; sequencing was by immunoSEQ multiplex PCR. V and J calls and clone size follow that table, whereas D and trimming were derived from the DNA. The data hold 110,000 or so clones, with over 75% observed a single time. Donors showed nominal health when sampled, although they likely had unrecorded immune exposures. This specimen comes from a study of cytomegalovirus exposure and HLA in healthy donors. Between the trimmed V and J ends, which lost 6 bases and 3 bases, there was a span of 12 bases. There are 13 residues in the CDR3. Germline CDR1 MNHNS, CDR2 SASEGT.

The specimen was PBMCs. The chain uses TRBV6-1 and TRBJ2-7; possibly TRBD1 for D (6 bases). The clonotype comes from a woman aged 18-30 years in good health and CMV-seronegative. The CDR3 DNA is TGTGCCAGCAGCAGGGGACCCTTCTACGAGCAGTACTTC. Protein: CASSRGPFYEQYF.